This entry concerns a single T cell receptor beta chain. The clone's antigen remains unknown. Per-nucleotide qualities are absent, and no much larger clonotype sits a single base away. V is reduced by 4 bases and J by 3 bases, leaving a spacing of 13 bases between them. The CDR3, cysteine through phenylalanine, is 15 amino acids long. The read is trimmed to its CDR3 DNA, 45 bases read in frame from base 1. The germline V gene provides CDR1 MGHDK and CDR2 SYGVNS. The protocol used for the library was PCR. Sequencing relied on an Illumina HiSeq 2500. TCR library preparation used molecular barcoding, with unique molecular identifiers applied to normalize quantification of the TCRbeta repertoire. TCRdb took the public reads, trimmed them with fastp at Q25, ran MiXCR for clone calling and kept in-frame beta chains. Identical CDR3 proteins give one entry, which carries the most common genes and DNA. This sample gives some 200,000 distinct CDR3 sequences in total; about 6.3% of them show up just once. Of the sample, roughly 3% falls within the top ten clones.

The data were taken from a study of T-cell reconstitution after alpha-beta-depleted transplantation in children (dated by TCRdb to the mid-2010s). Regarding the study in general: The study quantitatively tracked T-cell immune reconstitution after TCRalphabeta/CD19-depleted allogeneic hematopoietic cell transplantation in children using TCR repertoire profiling.

The receptor was isolated from a human donor who donated a stem cell graft to a child with Wiskott-Aldrich syndrome. The sequence is built from TRBV25-1 and TRBJ1-5; D gene: possibly TRBD1, on 5 matching bases. Sequencing used PBMCs from the stem cell graft donor, obtained from the stem cell graft. In nucleotide form, the sequence is TGTGCCAGCAGTGGCCTCGACAGCCCCAATCAGCCCCAGCATTTT. It translates as CASSGLDSPNQPQHF.